This T cell receptor beta chain was observed in a study of blood T cell repertoires in COVID-19. The wider study: Spain, Italy and the United States supplied samples that represented acute and convalescent COVID-19. Nucleic acid was either cDNA or gDNA, and it came from T cells, B-cell-depleted T cells, or PBMCs.

Original methodology: Amplification of reference gene primers was used by the study to estimate nucleated cell counts. TCRdb keeps only in-frame clones here, not all; method: immunoSEQ multiplex PCR. V, J and clone size are those of that table, while D and trimming were read from the DNA. The sample holds approximately 74,000 clones, around four fifths seen once. The V gene end was trimmed by 7 bases and the J gene end by 3 bases; junction bases not matched to a gene: 11. Germline assignment: CDR1 SGHAT and CDR2 FQNNGV. This CDR3 contains 16 residues. Source material: peripheral blood. The clonotype was recovered from a man of 80 years or more with active or convalescent COVID-19. The V call is TRBV11-2, the J call TRBJ2-1, with 8 positions matching TRBD2. This CDR3 reads CASTTLAGRSYNEQFF. CDR3 coding DNA: TGTGCCAGCACCACCCTAGCGGGTCGAAGCTACAATGAGCAGTTCTTC. The full variable domain, its missing parts supplied by reference TRBV11-2 and TRBJ2-1, is EAGVAQSPRYKIIEKRQSVAFWCNPISGHATLYWYQQILGQGPKLLIQFQNNGVVDDSQLPKDRFSAERLKGVDSTLKIQPAKLEDSAVYLCASTTLAGRSYNEQFFGPGTRLTVL.